These 30 T cell receptor beta chains were all obtained from the same sample, sequenced in a study of PD-L1 blockade in urothelial cancer. Time point described: peripheral blood 6 weeks after treatment start. Sequencing used immunoSEQ multiplex PCR; TCRdb keeps in-frame clones, though not all of them. The data hold some 75,000 clones, with 75% to 95% observed a single time. The specimen comprised PBMCs, sampled around atezolizumab (anti-PD-L1) treatment. These receptors came from a woman at least 80 years old with urothelial cancer.

This sequence joins TRBV7-9 and TRBJ2-7; TRBD1 aligns across 7 bases. V shed 2 bases and J 3 bases; nucleotides not matched to a gene: 10. The CDR3 has 16 residues. CDR1 and CDR2 (germline): SEHNR, FQNEAQ (reference sequence). The CDR3 DNA reads as TGTGCCAGCAGCTTAATGGGCAGGGGGTTAAGCTACGAGCAGTACTTC. This translates into CASSLMGRGLSYEQYF.

This chain uses TRBV2 with TRBJ1-2, with D tentatively TRBD1 (5 bases). Deletions cut 4 bases from V and 10 bases from J, with 16 bases between. The CDR3 has 13 amino acids. Germline assignment: CDR1 SNHLY and CDR2 FYNNEI. The CDR3 is CASSVKDNGYYTF. CDR3 in DNA: TGTGCCAGCAGTGTGAAGGACAACGGTTACTACACCTTC.

The V call is TRBV7-2, the J call TRBJ2-7, with D perhaps matching TRBD2 (6 bases). V lost 5 bases and J lost 3, with 11 bases in between. The CDR3 loop spans 13 amino acids. CDR1 is SGHTA and CDR2 is FQGNSA in the germline V gene. CDR3 loop: CASSPLTSYEQYF. For the CDR3, the DNA is TGTGCCAGCAGCCCCTTGACTAGCTACGAGCAGTACTTC.

This rearrangement joins TRBV11-2 to TRBJ2-3; 7 bases fit TRBD2. Germline V gene lookup returns CDR1 SGHAT and CDR2 FQNNGV. This CDR3 region has 15 residues. V lost 0 bases, J lost 5 bases, and 5 bases stayed unmatched. The CDR3 DNA is TGTGCCAGCAGCTTAGATGGGACTACGGGAGATACGCAGTATTTT. Residues: CASSLDGTTGDTQYF.

The V call is TRBV5-1, the J call TRBJ2-7, with 9 bases fitting TRBD1. Trimming removed 0 bases from V and 1 base from J; junction bases left unmatched: 2. Looked up from germline, CDR1 is SGHRS and CDR2 is YFSETQ. The CDR3 is made up of 15 amino acids. Written as DNA, the CDR3 is TGCGCCAGCAGCTTGGGCGGGACAGGGTCCTACGAGCAGTACTTC. It specifies CASSLGGTGSYEQYF.

The V call is TRBV7-9, the J call TRBJ2-7, with 7 bases identical to TRBD1. This CDR3 contains 12 residues. Germline assignment: CDR1 SEHNR and CDR2 FQNEAQ (reference sequence). Losses at the gene ends were 5 bases for V and 6 bases for J; bases not matched to a gene: 4. The CDR3 DNA follows: TGTGCCAGCAGCCTCGGGACAGTCGAGCAGTACTTC. Its translation is CASSLGTVEQYF.

The rearrangement uses TRBV4-1 and TRBJ2-7, with D hard to call. V was trimmed by 0 bases and J by 8 bases, leaving 11 bases between them. The germline V gene has CDR1 MGHRA and CDR2 YSYEKL. The CDR3 spans 13 residues. CDR3 protein: CASSQDTGTQQYF. The CDR3 nucleotides are TGCGCCAGCAGCCAAGATACGGGTACACAGCAGTACTTC.

The chain recombines TRBV28 with TRBJ1-2, with 9 positions matching TRBD1. Germline CDR1 and CDR2: MDHEN and SYDVKM. The junction had 1 base not matched to a gene; V was cut back by 3 bases and J by 2 bases. The CDR3 extends over 14 amino acids. The CDR3 nucleotides read TGTGCCAGCAGTTTGGGGACAGGGAACTATGGCTACACCTTC. It specifies CASSLGTGNYGYTF.

This rearrangement joins TRBV5-6 to TRBJ1-1; maybe TRBD1 (6 bases). Germline assignment: CDR1 SGHDT and CDR2 YYEEEE. The CDR3 totals 17 residues. The germline V and J ends were trimmed by 1 base and 1 base, with 17 bases remaining between them. The DNA of the CDR3 is TGTGCCAGCAGCTTGTTCGGGGGGCGGGGGTGGAACACTGAAGCTTTCTTT. Translated, it gives CASSLFGGRGWNTEAFF.

This chain connects TRBV5-4 to TRBJ2-2; 8 bases match TRBD2. This CDR3 spans 16 amino acids. Germline-derived CDR1 and CDR2 are SGHNT and YYREEE (reference sequence). Losses at the gene ends were 4 bases for V and 3 bases for J; bases not matched to a gene: 8. The DNA of the CDR3 is TGTGCCAGCAGCGGGGGCCAGCGGGAGTACACCGGGGAGCTGTTTTTT. It translates to CASSGGQREYTGELFF.

V and J are TRBV28 and TRBJ1-1; D perhaps matches TRBD1 (5 bases). Germline V lookup: CDR1 MDHEN, CDR2 SYDVKM. This CDR3 has 12 residues. V lost 5 bases to trimming and J lost 10 bases, with 14 bases between them. The CDR3 sequence is CASSIPQVPAFF. The DNA for the CDR3 is TGTGCCAGCAGTATTCCACAGGTTCCAGCTTTCTTT.

The chain recombines TRBV2 with TRBJ2-2; the match to TRBD2 covers 10 bases. V shed 2 bases and J 6 bases; nucleotides not matched to a gene: 3. The CDR3 is 15 residues long. Germline CDR1 SNHLY, CDR2 FYNNEI. The chain's CDR3 is CASSETSGKAGELFF. The CDR3 DNA is TGTGCCAGCAGTGAAACTAGCGGGAAGGCCGGGGAGCTGTTTTTT. Filled out from reference TRBV2 and TRBJ2-2, the complete variable domain reads EPEVTQTPSHQVTQMGQEVILRCVPISNHLYFYWYRQILGQKVEFLVSFYNNEISEKSEIFDDQFSVERPDGSNFTLKIRSTKLEDSAMYFCASSETSGKAGELFFGEGSRLTVL.

This clone has more than one count but fewer than ten. This chain uses TRBV30 with TRBJ1-1; unclear D gene. There are 14 residues in the CDR3. CDR1 is GTSNPN and CDR2 is SVGIG in the germline V gene (reference sequence). V was clipped by 0 bases and J by 4 bases, with 12 bases between them. CDR3 sequence reads: CAWSVEVQSTEAFF. The CDR3, as DNA: TGTGCCTGGAGTGTTGAGGTACAATCCACTGAAGCTTTCTTT. Looking up the rest from reference TRBV30 and TRBJ1-1 gives the full variable domain: SQTIHQWPATLVQPVGSPLSLECTVEGTSNPNLYWYRQAAGRGLQLLFYSVGIGQISSEVPQNLSASRPQDRQFILSSKKLLLSDSGFYLCAWSVEVQSTEAFFGQGTRLTVV.

This clone turned up a few times. This chain uses TRBV5-1 with TRBJ2-1, with TRBD2 matching over 14 bases. CDR1 and CDR2 (germline): SGHRS, YFSETQ. The CDR3 length is 16 residues. V lost 1 base and J lost 8; bases outside the gene matches: 5. The CDR3 nucleotides are TGCGCCAGCAGCTTGCTGACTAGCGGGAGGGTGGATGAGCAGTTCTTC. Amino acids: CASSLLTSGRVDEQFF. The entire variable domain, with the rest obtained from reference TRBV5-1 and TRBJ2-1, is as follows: KAGVTQTPRYLIKTRGQQVTLSCSPISGHRSVSWYQQTPGQGLQFLFEYFSETQRNKGNFPGRFSGRQFSNSRSEMNVSTLELGDSALYLCASSLLTSGRVDEQFFGPGTRLTVL.

The rearrangement uses TRBV27 and TRBJ2-3; D possibly corresponds to TRBD1 (6 bases). Per the germline V gene, CDR1 is MNHEY and CDR2 is SMNVEV (reference sequence). The CDR3 covers 15 residues. Trimming cost V 6 bases and J 2 bases, with 15 bases left between them. The CDR3 bases are TGTGCCAGCAGCGACCGTGGACAGCTCACAGATACGCAGTATTTT. Amino acid sequence: CASSDRGQLTDTQYF.

The chain carries TRBV5-1 and TRBJ1-4, with D possibly matching TRBD1 (5 bases). The CDR3 is 16 amino acids. The ends were cut back, 4 bases at V and 2 bases at J, with 15 bases in the middle. CDR1 is SGHRS, CDR2 YFSETQ, per germline. In nucleotides, the CDR3 is TGCGCCAGCAGCAGAGTCAGGGCTTCTACTAATGAAAAACTGTTTTTT. This gives the protein CASSRVRASTNEKLFF.

The chain couples TRBV5-4 to TRBJ1-1, with D unresolved. The CDR3 consists of 15 residues. Between the trimmed V and J ends, which lost 3 bases and 7 bases, there was a span of 19 bases. CDR1 is SGHNT and CDR2 is YYREEE in the germline V gene (reference sequence). CDR3 bases: TGTGCCAGCAGCTCCAAGAAGGAGGGAGTGGGTGAAGCTTTCTTT. Translated, it gives CASSSKKEGVGEAFF.

The chain is built from TRBV15 and TRBJ2-7, with D unresolved. The germline V gene encodes CDR1 LNHNV and CDR2 YYDKDF (reference sequence). V lost 1 base, J lost 6 bases, and 7 bases lay in between. The CDR3 sequence is 12 residues long. In DNA form, the CDR3 reads TGTGCCACCAGCAGAGTTAACGGCGAGCAGTACTTC. As protein: CATSRVNGEQYF.

The CDR3 reads CASSIQTGGYQPQHF. The CDR3 DNA sequence: TGTGCCAGTAGTATACAGACAGGGGGATATCAGCCCCAGCATTTT. This rearrangement joins TRBV19 to TRBJ1-5; 9 bases line up with TRBD1. CDR1 is LNHDA, CDR2 SQIVND, per germline (reference sequence). This CDR3 is 15 amino acids long. V lost 2 bases to trimming and J lost 5 bases; unmatched junction nucleotides: 4.

CDR3 nucleotide sequence: TGTGCCAGCAGTTTCGGACTAGCGCAAACGGGGGGTGAGCAGTTCTTC. It codes for CASSFGLAQTGGEQFF. The chain joins TRBV28 to TRBJ2-1; TRBD2 agrees at 9 bases. Germline lookup yields CDR1 MDHEN and CDR2 SYDVKM. J was trimmed by 9 bases and V by 3 bases; bases with no gene match: 12. CDR3 size: 16 residues.

This chain connects TRBV5-6 to TRBJ1-3, with D maybe TRBD1 (6 bases). Germline loops: CDR1 SGHDT, CDR2 YYEEEE. CDR3 size: 16 residues. Trimming stripped 4 bases from V and 0 bases from J, with 14 bases between. The CDR3 sequence: CASSVQGGHSGNTIYF. The CDR3 DNA follows: TGTGCCAGCAGCGTACAGGGAGGGCACTCTGGAAACACCATATATTTT. The complete variable domain, with remaining parts taken from reference TRBV5-6 and TRBJ1-3, reads DAGVTQSPTHLIKTRGQQVTLRCSPKSGHDTVSWYQQALGQGPQFIFQYYEEEERQRGNFPDRFSGHQFPNYSSELNVNALLLGDSALYLCASSVQGGHSGNTIYFGEGSWLTVV.

CDR3 sequence: CASSLDTRQLANYGYTF. In DNA form, the CDR3 reads TGTGCCAGCAGCTTAGACACTCGACAGTTAGCTAACTATGGCTACACCTTC. The chain is built from TRBV11-2 and TRBJ1-2; D possibly corresponds to TRBD1 (5 bases). Per germline, CDR1 SGHAT and CDR2 FQNNGV. Deletions cut 0 bases from V and 0 bases from J, with 14 bases between. The CDR3 extends over 17 amino acids.

V is TRBV7-2 and J is TRBJ2-7; 7 nucleotides agree with TRBD1. From germline, CDR1 is SGHTA and CDR2 FQGNSA. Trimming took 3 bases from V and 12 from J; bases not matched to a gene: 11. The CDR3 is made up of 13 amino acids. CDR3 sequence: CASSFNDGQVPYF. The CDR3 DNA is TGTGCCAGCAGCTTCAACGATGGACAGGTTCCGTACTTC.

This chain links TRBV5-4 with TRBJ2-3, with 8 bases aligning to TRBD1. Trimming cost V 5 bases and J 1 base; bases outside gene matches: 6. This CDR3 has 15 residues. Germline CDR1 SGHNT, CDR2 YYREEE (reference sequence). This CDR3 reads CASRNGQGGTDTQYF. DNA for the CDR3: TGTGCCAGCAGAAACGGACAGGGAGGCACAGATACGCAGTATTTT.

The rearrangement uses TRBV28 and TRBJ2-1, with TRBD2 matching over 9 bases. This CDR3 is 14 amino acids long. The germline V gene has CDR1 MDHEN and CDR2 SYDVKM. Trimming cost V 7 bases and J 9 bases; bases outside gene matches: 10. The CDR3 here is CASKPSGIGVEQFF. For the CDR3, the DNA is TGTGCCAGCAAGCCTAGCGGGATAGGGGTTGAGCAGTTCTTC.

This clone was seen just once. This chain links TRBV9 with TRBJ2-3; 11 nucleotides line up with TRBD2. V was pared by 5 bases and J by 0 bases, with 8 bases of the junction left unmatched. CDR3 length equals 17 residues. The germline CDR1 and CDR2 sequences are SGDLS and YYNGEE. The CDR3 region is CASSVGTSGISTDTQYF. In DNA, the CDR3 is TGTGCCAGCAGTGTCGGGACTAGCGGTATTAGCACAGATACGCAGTATTTT.

The chain joins TRBV19 to TRBJ2-2; 7 bases map to TRBD2. V trimming: 6 bases; J trimming: 6 bases; junction bases outside the gene matches: 10. The CDR3 consists of 15 residues. Germline CDR1 LNHDA, CDR2 SQIVND (reference sequence). The CDR3 DNA is TGTGCCAGTAGGTTCGGCGGGAGCAGGGCCGGGGAGCTGTTTTTT. Amino acid sequence: CASRFGGSRAGELFF. The complete variable domain, with remaining parts taken from reference TRBV19 and TRBJ2-2, reads DGGITQSPKYLFRKEGQNVTLSCEQNLNHDAMYWYRQDPGQGLRLIYYSQIVNDFQKGDIAEGYSVSREKKESFPLTVTSAQKNPTAFYLCASRFGGSRAGELFFGEGSRLTVL.

The chain combines TRBV10-3 with TRBJ2-1; 8 bases are a match to TRBD2. V was pared by 3 bases and J by 7 bases, with 8 bases of the junction left unmatched. This CDR3 comprises 15 residues. Germline V CDR1 and CDR2: ENHRY, SYGVKD. The CDR3: CAISEGKRERNEQFF. As DNA, the CDR3 is TGTGCCATCAGTGAAGGTAAGCGGGAGAGGAATGAGCAGTTCTTC.

CDR3 residues: CASSLGLAGKNIQYF. For the CDR3, the DNA is TGTGCCAGCAGCTTAGGGCTAGCGGGGAAAAACATTCAGTACTTC. The rearrangement uses TRBV7-2 and TRBJ2-4; the match to TRBD2 covers 9 bases. The CDR3 spans 15 residues. Germline V gives CDR1 SGHTA, CDR2 FQGNSA. V shed 1 base and J 4 bases; nucleotides not matched to a gene: 2.

The rearrangement links TRBV19 to TRBJ1-5; D is perhaps TRBD1 (5 bases). Germline CDR1 LNHDA, CDR2 SQIVND (reference sequence). There are 12 residues in the CDR3. Trimming took 5 bases from V and 7 from J, leaving 9 bases between them. CDR3 protein: CASSLRQQPQHF. CDR3 in DNA: TGTGCCAGTAGTCTTCGACAGCAGCCCCAGCATTTT.